Following are 31 T cell receptor beta chains from one sample sequenced in a study of blood T cell repertoires in COVID-19 (dated by TCRdb to the early 2020s). The protocol used for the library was the immunoSEQ multiplex PCR assay. As stored in TCRdb, this immuneACCESS dataset retains in-frame rearrangements with V and J assigned. A fraction of the clones does not appear; measured against another copy, unresolved V genes explain less than half of the discrepancy, and the remainder lacks a known reason. Across this sample there are over 200,000 clones, with 87% seen only once. In total, the top ten clones hold roughly 2% of the sample. The sample taken for sequencing was peripheral blood. These receptors were collected from a man aged 40-55 years with active or convalescent COVID-19.

The chain combines TRBV28 with TRBJ2-2; tentatively, D is TRBD2 (5 bases). The CDR3 has 16 residues. V gave up 2 bases and J gave up 6 bases, with 16 bases separating them. The germline V gene has CDR1 MDHEN and CDR2 SYDVKM. The CDR3 protein is CASSLLEGVGAGELFF. In DNA, the CDR3 is TGTGCCAGCAGTTTACTTGAGGGAGTTGGGGCCGGGGAGCTGTTTTTT.

CDR3 residues: CASSERLAGEQFF. The CDR3 DNA sequence: TGTGCCAGCAGTGAGAGGCTAGCAGGTGAGCAGTTCTTC. The chain employs TRBV2 and TRBJ2-1, with D possibly TRBD2 on 5 matching bases. Between the trimmed V and J ends, which lost 3 bases and 9 bases, there was a span of 12 bases. The CDR3 consists of 13 residues. Germline-derived CDR1 and CDR2 are SNHLY and FYNNEI.

The chain combines TRBV11-2 with TRBJ2-7; maybe TRBD2 (5 bases). CDR1 and CDR2 (germline): SGHAT, FQNNGV. CDR3 length: 12 residues. V was cut by 5 bases and J by 3 bases, with 8 bases left in between. For the CDR3, the DNA is TGTGCCAGCAGCCTAGCCCGCTACGAGCAGTACTTC. It encodes CASSLARYEQYF.

This sequence joins TRBV5-5 and TRBJ1-2; no reliable D call. This CDR3 comprises 14 residues. V lost 0 bases to trimming and J lost 3 bases, with 9 bases between them. The germline V gene encodes CDR1 SGHKS and CDR2 YYEKEE (reference sequence). The CDR3 region has the DNA TGTGCCAGCAGCTTGGATAGAATAGACTATGGCTACACCTTC. Its translation: CASSLDRIDYGYTF.

V usage is TRBV5-1 and J usage is TRBJ1-2; a possible D gene is TRBD1 (6 bases). The CDR3 extends over 14 amino acids. The V gene lost 4 bases and the J gene lost 3 bases, with 13 bases spanning the gap. CDR1 and CDR2 from the germline V gene are SGHRS and YFSETQ. CDR3 coding DNA: TGCGCCAGCAGCGCACGACAGGCTGACTATGGCTACACCTTC. Translation: CASSARQADYGYTF.

The V call is TRBV21-1, the J call TRBJ2-7; TRBD2, the table's D call, lacks a check against the DNA. TRBV21-1 is an annotated pseudogene. This CDR3 region has 11 residues. The CDR3 region has the DNA TGTGCCAGCAGGTCCGCCTACGAGCAGTACTTC. This encodes CASRSAYEQYF.

The chain is built from TRBV10-3 and TRBJ1-5; D may be TRBD1 (5 bases). Deletions cut 4 bases from V and 3 bases from J, with 19 bases between. Germline loops: CDR1 ENHRY, CDR2 SYGVKD. CDR3 length: 17 amino acids. CDR3 sequence: CAISAYGGGDHNQPQHF. The DNA of the CDR3 is TGTGCCATCAGTGCCTATGGTGGAGGGGACCACAATCAGCCCCAGCATTTT.

This rearrangement joins TRBV27 to TRBJ2-3; TRBD2 matches 8 bases. The junction had 2 bases not matched to a gene; V was cut back by 8 bases and J by 4 bases. Germline CDR1 reads MNHEY; CDR2 reads SMNVEV (reference sequence). The CDR3 covers 12 residues. In DNA form, the CDR3 reads TGTGCCAGCCGAGCGGGGGCAGATACGCAGTATTTT. Translated: CASRAGADTQYF.

The V call is TRBV6-5, the J call TRBJ1-2, with 7 bases lining up with TRBD1. CDR1 is MNHEY and CDR2 is SVGAGI in the germline V gene. With 3 bases clipped from V and 3 bases from J, the junction kept 10 bases outside the gene matches. The CDR3 is 16 residues long. CDR3 nucleotides: TGTGCCAGCAGTTATATGACCAGGGGGACTTACTATGGCTACACCTTC. This codes for CASSYMTRGTYYGYTF.

This chain joins TRBV11-2 and TRBJ1-3, with TRBD1 identical over 7 bases. CDR1 is SGHAT and CDR2 is FQNNGV in the germline V gene. The CDR3 is 16 residues long. The trim removed 3 bases at V and 0 bases at J, leaving 5 bases unmatched. This chain's CDR3 is CASSLDRPFSGNTIYF. The CDR3 DNA is TGTGCCAGCAGCTTGGACAGGCCTTTCTCTGGAAACACCATATATTTT.

The chain carries TRBV19 and TRBJ1-1, with 7 bases lining up with TRBD1. CDR1 LNHDA and CDR2 SQIVND come from the germline V gene (reference sequence). The CDR3 is made up of 14 amino acids. V lost 5 bases, J lost 3 bases, and 6 bases stayed unmatched. The CDR3, as DNA: TGTGCCAGTAGTCCGGGGACAGCTTACACTGAAGCTTTCTTT. It codes for CASSPGTAYTEAFF.

The table lists this clone with a few counts. This chain links TRBV4-1 with TRBJ1-5; a weak D match, TRBD1 (5 bases). This CDR3 spans 16 amino acids. Germline V gene lookup returns CDR1 MGHRA and CDR2 YSYEKL. V gave up 1 base and J gave up 7 bases, with 17 bases separating them. CDR3 in DNA: TGCGCCAGCAGCCAAGTTATAGAAGGGGCTGGGCAGCCCCAGCATTTT. Amino acids: CASSQVIEGAGQPQHF.

CDR3 residues: CASSQDRRSGNTIYF. The CDR3 nucleotides read TGCGCCAGCAGCCAGGACAGACGCTCTGGAAACACCATATATTTT. The chain employs TRBV4-1 and TRBJ1-3; D may be TRBD1 (6 bases). CDR1 and CDR2 (germline): MGHRA, YSYEKL. V was pared by 3 bases and J by 0 bases, with 9 bases between. This CDR3 contains 15 residues.

This clone was picked up one time. The CDR3 spells CASSLGGEQFF. CDR3 in DNA: TGTGCCAGCAGTTTAGGAGGTGAGCAGTTCTTC. The chain recombines TRBV28 with TRBJ2-1; D perhaps matches TRBD2 (5 bases). V was trimmed by 2 bases and J by 9 bases, leaving 5 bases between them. CDR3 length: 11 amino acids. CDR1 and CDR2 from the germline V gene are MDHEN and SYDVKM.

The chain links TRBV30 to TRBJ1-4; D not certain. CDR3 length: 14 residues. Trimming took off 5 bases at V and 2 bases at J, with 12 bases between the two ends. CDR1 and CDR2 (germline): GTSNPN, SVGIG (reference sequence). The CDR3 nucleotides read TGTGCCTGGGACCTCCCGGGGACTAATGAAAAACTGTTTTTT. Translating gives CAWDLPGTNEKLFF.

This chain uses TRBV27 with TRBJ2-7; TRBD2 matches 16 bases. CDR1 and CDR2 from the germline V gene are MNHEY and SMNVEV (reference sequence). V trimming: 4 bases; J trimming: 2 bases; junction bases outside the gene matches: 5. The CDR3 is 17 amino acids. The CDR3 nucleotides read TGTGCCAGCAGTTCCGGGACTAGCGGGAGGGTCGCCTACGAGCAGTACTTC. Its protein is CASSSGTSGRVAYEQYF.

The chain uses TRBV28 and TRBJ1-1; D perhaps matches TRBD1 (5 bases). The CDR3 runs 14 residues. Germline values: CDR1 MDHEN, CDR2 SYDVKM. V shed 4 bases and J shed 0 bases, with 9 bases lying between them. Here the CDR3 DNA reads TGTGCCAGCAGTTCGGGACTAATGAACACTGAAGCTTTCTTT. This codes for CASSSGLMNTEAFF.

The rearrangement links TRBV18 to TRBJ2-1; TRBD2 agrees at 7 bases. V gave up 7 bases and J gave up 4 bases; unmatched junction bases: 7. The CDR3 totals 14 residues. Germline loops: CDR1 KGHSH, CDR2 LQKENI. Here the CDR3 reads CASYKGGAYNEQFF. The CDR3 DNA reads TGTGCCAGCTACAAGGGAGGGGCATACAATGAGCAGTTCTTC.

The chain combines TRBV5-1 with TRBJ1-1, with D uncertain. V was trimmed by 0 bases and J by 1 base, leaving 10 bases between them. Germline V gene lookup returns CDR1 SGHRS and CDR2 YFSETQ. The CDR3 consists of 15 residues. Written as DNA, the CDR3 is TGCGCCAGCAGCTTGGGCCTGGGAGCGAACACTGAAGCTTTCTTT. Amino acids: CASSLGLGANTEAFF. Using reference TRBV5-1 and TRBJ1-1 for the parts outside the CDR3, the full variable domain is KAGVTQTPRYLIKTRGQQVTLSCSPISGHRSVSWYQQTPGQGLQFLFEYFSETQRNKGNFPGRFSGRQFSNSRSEMNVSTLELGDSALYLCASSLGLGANTEAFFGQGTRLTVV.

This chain links TRBV2 with TRBJ1-4; possibly TRBD1 for D (5 bases). Deletions cut 6 bases from V and 7 bases from J, with 12 bases between. CDR1 and CDR2 (germline): SNHLY, FYNNEI. CDR3 size: 13 residues. The CDR3 is CASRGFGGEKLFF. DNA of the CDR3: TGTGCCAGCAGAGGCTTCGGGGGTGAAAAACTGTTTTTT.

The gene calls are TRBV19 and TRBJ1-1; weak D call: TRBD1 (6 bases). Germline assignment: CDR1 LNHDA and CDR2 SQIVND (reference sequence). This CDR3 is built from 14 residues. V gave up 10 bases and J gave up 0 bases, with 15 bases separating them. CDR3 amino acids: CATIPQGLNTEAFF. The CDR3 DNA is TGTGCCACCATACCCCAGGGGCTGAACACTGAAGCTTTCTTT.

This rearrangement joins TRBV2 to TRBJ1-4; no reliable D call. Trimming took 4 bases from V and 7 from J, leaving 10 bases between them. CDR1 is SNHLY and CDR2 is FYNNEI in the germline V gene. The CDR3 spans 13 residues. For the CDR3, the DNA is TGTGCCAGCAGTGGGTGGGAGGGTGAAAAACTGTTTTTT. Encoded protein: CASSGWEGEKLFF.

A few counts support this clone. The chain carries TRBV5-8 and TRBJ2-1; 7 nucleotides line up with TRBD2. This CDR3 region has 15 residues. V lost 2 bases to trimming and J lost 4 bases; unmatched junction nucleotides: 6. Germline CDR1 reads SGHTS; CDR2 reads YDEGEE. DNA of the CDR3: TGTGCCAGCAGCTTAACTCCGGGACTATACAATGAGCAGTTCTTC. The encoded protein is CASSLTPGLYNEQFF.

The chain has TRBV20-1 and TRBJ1-4; 8 bases align to TRBD1. The CDR3 has 15 amino acids. J lost 6 bases, V lost 3 bases, and 9 bases had no gene match. The germline CDR1 and CDR2 sequences are DFQATT and SNEGSKA (reference sequence). CDR3 region: CSASDPTGADEKLFF. The CDR3 DNA follows: TGCAGTGCTAGTGATCCGACAGGGGCAGATGAAAAACTGTTTTTT.

This clone was found a few times. The chain has TRBV7-2 and TRBJ1-3; D unresolved. The CDR3 has 13 residues. V was cut by 5 bases and J by 9 bases, with 14 bases left in between. Germline CDR1 reads SGHTA; CDR2 reads FQGNSA. The CDR3 spells CASSPDSGGTIYF. The CDR3 DNA reads TGTGCCAGCAGCCCGGACTCAGGAGGCACCATATATTTT.

This clone was observed a single time. This chain links TRBV5-1 with TRBJ2-1; no firm D call. The CDR3 extends over 12 amino acids. Germline V gives CDR1 SGHRS, CDR2 YFSETQ. The V end was cut by 0 bases, the J end by 9 bases, with 7 bases between. CDR3: CASSLGAPEQFF. The CDR3 nucleotides read TGCGCCAGCAGCTTGGGGGCACCTGAGCAGTTCTTC.

A note on this clone: This sample also contains other DNA sequences that code for the same CDR3. V gene TRBV6-4 combines with J gene TRBJ2-3; unclear D gene. This CDR3 has 13 amino acids. Trimming removed 3 bases at V and 1 base at J, with 5 bases between. CDR1 MRHNA and CDR2 SNTAGT come from the germline V gene. The CDR3 protein is CASSERGTDTQYF. In nucleotides, the CDR3 is TGTGCCAGCAGTGAACGGGGCACAGATACGCAGTATTTT.

This sequence joins TRBV27 and TRBJ2-3; 9 nucleotides match TRBD1. There are 16 residues in the CDR3. Per germline, CDR1 MNHEY and CDR2 SMNVEV (reference sequence). The junction had 8 bases not matched to a gene; V was cut back by 5 bases and J by 2 bases. This CDR3 reads CASSNSGTGITDTQYF. DNA for the CDR3: TGTGCCAGCAGTAATTCAGGGACAGGGATCACAGATACGCAGTATTTT.

V is TRBV5-1 and J is TRBJ2-3, with D perhaps matching TRBD2 (5 bases). CDR3 size: 15 residues. CDR1 and CDR2 from the germline V gene are SGHRS and YFSETQ. Trimming cost V 5 bases and J 2 bases, with 15 bases left between them. CDR3 residues: CASRRVVGNTDTQYF. In DNA form, the CDR3 reads TGCGCCAGCAGGAGGGTCGTGGGGAACACAGATACGCAGTATTTT.

This clone was seen just once. The chain uses TRBV3-1 (or the pseudogene TRBV3-2) and TRBJ1-6; D is uncertain. CDR3 length: 15 amino acids. With 2 bases removed from V and 7 bases from J, the gap between germline ends came to 12 bases. CDR1 is LGHDT and CDR2 is YNNKEL in the germline V gene (reference sequence). The CDR3 loop is CASSQIYRGNSPLHF. The CDR3 nucleotides read TGTGCCAGCAGCCAAATCTATCGAGGGAATTCACCCCTCCACTTT.

About this clone: Other DNA sequences in the sample encode the same CDR3. This chain links TRBV7-8 with TRBJ2-7; possible D gene TRBD2, 5 bases. Germline CDR1 SGHVS, CDR2 FQNEAQ. Trimming shortened V by 4 bases and J by 4 bases, and 11 bases separated the two germline ends. CDR3 size: 13 residues. In DNA, the CDR3 is TGTGCCAGCAGCTCCGGACCGGGGTACGAGCAGTACTTC. It translates to CASSSGPGYEQYF.